Below, 7 T cell receptor beta chains from the same sample are listed, as sequenced in a study of blood T cell repertoires in COVID-19. The data were produced by immunoSEQ multiplex PCR, yet TCRdb's version contains in-frame clones alone and is incomplete. Altogether 170,000 or so clones are present, around 87% being singletons, with the ten largest covering about 2.5%. Sequenced sample: peripheral blood. The receptors come from a man aged 35-49 years with active or convalescent COVID-19.

The V call is TRBV7-2, the J call TRBJ2-3; unclear D gene. CDR1 is SGHTA, CDR2 FQGNSA, per germline. The V and J ends lost 0 bases and 4 bases respectively, with 17 bases between them. This CDR3 comprises 17 residues. This CDR3 is CASSLAVQSHRADTQYF. The CDR3 DNA reads as TGTGCCAGCAGCTTAGCTGTCCAGAGTCACCGGGCAGATACGCAGTATTTT. The full variable domain, completed using reference TRBV7-2 and TRBJ2-3, is GAGVSQSPSNKVTEKGKDVELRCDPISGHTALYWYRQSLGQGLEFLIYFQGNSAPDKSGLPSDRFSAERTGGSVSTLTIQRTQQEDSAVYLCASSLAVQSHRADTQYFGPGTRLTVL.

The chain joins TRBV19 to TRBJ1-5; D remains unclear. Germline V CDR1 and CDR2: LNHDA, SQIVND (reference sequence). The CDR3 length is 16 residues. Trimming stripped 0 bases from V and 4 bases from J, with 13 bases between. CDR3 sequence: CASSIEASSRNQPQHF. DNA for the CDR3: TGTGCCAGTAGTATAGAAGCCTCGTCTCGGAATCAGCCCCAGCATTTT.

The chain couples TRBV10-3 to TRBJ2-2; D remains ambiguous. V was cut by 4 bases and J by 1 base, with 7 bases left in between. The CDR3 sequence is 14 residues long. Germline V gene sequence: CDR1 ENHRY, CDR2 SYGVKD. This CDR3 reads CAISVELNTGELFF. For the CDR3, the DNA is TGTGCCATCAGTGTTGAGTTGAACACCGGGGAGCTGTTTTTT.

This clone came up once. The rearrangement joins TRBV5-1 to TRBJ2-5; a possible D gene is TRBD2 (7 bases). Germline loops: CDR1 SGHRS, CDR2 YFSETQ. V was pared by 7 bases and J by 4 bases, with 20 bases between. The CDR3 extends over 15 amino acids. The CDR3 spells CASANGGLRGETQYF. DNA for the CDR3: TGCGCCAGCGCCAACGGGGGGCTTCGAGGAGAGACCCAGTACTTC.

The chain employs TRBV7-8 and TRBJ1-5; D possibly corresponds to TRBD1 (5 bases). Germline V gene sequence: CDR1 SGHVS, CDR2 FQNEAQ. V gave up 1 base and J gave up 3 bases, with 16 bases separating them. This CDR3 contains 17 residues. This CDR3 reads CASSLGLGQAPNQPQHF. CDR3 nucleotides: TGTGCCAGCAGCTTAGGTTTGGGGCAGGCCCCCAATCAGCCCCAGCATTTT.

The genes are TRBV25-1 and TRBJ1-1; no reliable D call. This CDR3 has 13 amino acids. The V end lost 1 base, the J end lost 8 bases, and 11 bases lay between the germline ends. Per the germline V gene, CDR1 is MGHDK and CDR2 is SYGVNS. CDR3 residues: CASSEFNEEEAFF. In nucleotides, the CDR3 is TGTGCCAGCAGTGAATTTAACGAGGAGGAAGCTTTCTTT.

The gene calls are TRBV3-1 (or the pseudogene TRBV3-2) and TRBJ2-1; a weak D match, TRBD2 (7 bases). In germline, CDR1 is LGHDT, CDR2 YNNKEL (reference sequence). V lost 4 bases and J 4 bases, leaving 11 bases between the germline ends. This CDR3 is 14 amino acids long. The CDR3 DNA reads as TGTGCCAGCAGCCGGGGGGGCGGTTACAATGAGCAGTTCTTC. It specifies CASSRGGGYNEQFF.